The 11 T cell receptor beta chains in this list originate from one sample, sequenced in a study of blood T cells in healthy people across ages. A second PCR, run for about 6 to 11 cycles, used a sample-barcoded 5' primer plus a J-beta primer mix. TCRdb recomputed calls from the 5' RACE reads with MiXCR, one row per CDR3 protein. The data show some 1.5 million distinct CDR3 sequences, about 42% seen once. The sample was blood. These receptors were obtained from a woman in her late teens or twenties in good health.

This clonotype was seen a handful of times. This rearrangement joins TRBV27 to TRBJ1-1, with a weak D call TRBD1 (5 bases). The CDR3 contains 14 residues. CDR1 and CDR2 (germline): MNHEY, SMNVEV (reference sequence). V was trimmed by 3 bases and J by 1 base, leaving 9 bases between them. CDR3 in DNA: TGTGCCAGCAGTTTCGTCGGACAGAACACTGAAGCTTTCTTT. It codes for CASSFVGQNTEAFF.

This clonotype has a count of ten or more. The junction and the germline gene differ at one end; a read error may be behind it. The chain has TRBV12-3 or TRBV12-4 and TRBJ1-5; tentative D call: TRBD1 (5 bases). The CDR3 totals 14 residues. CDR3 protein: CASSLAGGNQPQHF. CDR3 DNA sequence: TGCGCCAGCAGCTTGGCGGGGGGCAATCAGCCCCAGCATTTT.

J is TRBJ2-7 and V is TRBV12-3 or TRBV12-4; D is undetermined. Deletions cut 7 bases from V and 7 bases from J, with 14 bases between. The CDR3 length is 12 residues. CDR3 residues: CASTRVNNEQYF. CDR3 in DNA: TGTGCCAGCACCCGGGTAAACAATGAGCAGTACTTC.

In this sample, this clonotype turned up a few times. V usage is TRBV9 and J usage is TRBJ2-7; tentative D call: TRBD2 (10 bases). The CDR3 has 17 amino acids. Germline V gene sequence: CDR1 SGDLS, CDR2 YYNGEE. With 2 bases removed from V and 4 bases from J, the gap between germline ends came to 22 bases. CDR3 sequence reads: CASSVGQGGLAAYEQYF. The DNA for the CDR3 is TGTGCCAGCAGCGTGGGACAGGGTGGACTAGCGGCTTACGAGCAGTACTTC.

The chain has TRBV20-1 and TRBJ2-1; 12 bases line up with TRBD2. V lost 1 base, J lost 4 bases, and 5 bases stayed unmatched. From germline, CDR1 is DFQATT and CDR2 SNEGSKA (reference sequence). CDR3 length: 16 residues. Here the CDR3 reads CSARAGLAGPYNEQFF. CDR3 in DNA: TGCAGTGCTAGAGCCGGACTAGCGGGACCTTACAATGAGCAGTTCTTC.

This clonotype was observed a handful of times. The rearrangement uses TRBV7-9 and TRBJ1-2; D not resolved. The CDR3 sequence is 14 residues long. V lost 5 bases, J lost 4 bases, and 14 bases lay in between. The germline gives CDR1 SEHNR, CDR2 FQNEAQ (reference sequence). The CDR3 here is CASSKDTFSYGYTF. The CDR3, as DNA: TGTGCCAGCAGCAAAGACACCTTTTCCTATGGCTACACCTTC.

The V and J genes are TRBV15 and TRBJ1-2; D unclear. The ends were cut back, 5 bases at V and 1 base at J, with 14 bases in the middle. Germline CDR1 LNHNV, CDR2 YYDKDF (reference sequence). This CDR3 has 15 residues. CDR3 sequence reads: CATSGCRLINYGYTF. The CDR3 DNA follows: TGTGCCACCAGCGGCTGCCGACTGATTAACTATGGCTACACCTTC.

This clonotype was observed a handful of times. V is TRBV20-1 and J is TRBJ2-7, with TRBD1 matching 7 bases. The CDR3 runs to 14 residues. The junction had 7 bases not matched to a gene; V was cut back by 5 bases and J by 0 bases. CDR1 DFQATT and CDR2 SNEGSKA come from the germline V gene (reference sequence). The CDR3 nucleotides are TGCAGTGCTGCAGGGGGTCTCCACTCCTACGAGCAGTACTTC. Translating gives CSAAGGLHSYEQYF.

V is TRBV5-6 and J is TRBJ2-1, with 9 nucleotides matching TRBD2. Losses at the gene ends were 1 base for V and 12 bases for J; bases not matched to a gene: 11. This CDR3 is built from 15 residues. Germline V gene lookup returns CDR1 SGHDT and CDR2 YYEEEE. The CDR3 DNA reads as TGTGCCAGCAGCTTGTTTTCTACTAGCGGGTCGCGGCAGTTCTTC. It codes for CASSLFSTSGSRQFF.

The CDR3 sequence: CASNQGGELFF. CDR3 DNA sequence: TGTGCCAGCAACCAGGGCGGGGAGCTGTTTTTT. J is TRBJ2-2 and V is TRBV3-1; D is perhaps TRBD1 (5 bases). Looked up from germline, CDR1 is LGHDT and CDR2 is YNNKEL (reference sequence). The V end lost 7 bases, the J end lost 7 bases, and 7 bases lay between the germline ends. The CDR3 extends over 11 amino acids.

V gene TRBV7-9 combines with J gene TRBJ2-7; TRBD1 might be the D (5 bases). The CDR3 consists of 16 residues. The ends were cut back, 1 base at V and 2 bases at J, with 15 bases in the middle. Germline V gene lookup returns CDR1 SEHNR and CDR2 FQNEAQ (reference sequence). The CDR3 region is CASSLVSGLSAYEQYF. The CDR3 DNA follows: TGTGCCAGCAGCTTAGTTTCAGGGTTGAGTGCCTACGAGCAGTACTTC.